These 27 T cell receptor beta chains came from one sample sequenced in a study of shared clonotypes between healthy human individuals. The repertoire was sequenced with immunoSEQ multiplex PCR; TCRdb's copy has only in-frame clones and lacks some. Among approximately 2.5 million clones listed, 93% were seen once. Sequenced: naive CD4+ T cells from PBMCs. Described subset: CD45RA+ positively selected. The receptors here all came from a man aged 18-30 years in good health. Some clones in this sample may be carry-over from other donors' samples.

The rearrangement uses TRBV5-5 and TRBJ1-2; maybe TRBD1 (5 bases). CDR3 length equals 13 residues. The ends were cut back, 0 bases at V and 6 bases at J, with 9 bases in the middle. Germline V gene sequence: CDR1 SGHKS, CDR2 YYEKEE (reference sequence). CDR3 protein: CASSLEGANGYTF. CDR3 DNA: TGTGCCAGCAGCTTGGAAGGGGCTAATGGCTACACCTTC.

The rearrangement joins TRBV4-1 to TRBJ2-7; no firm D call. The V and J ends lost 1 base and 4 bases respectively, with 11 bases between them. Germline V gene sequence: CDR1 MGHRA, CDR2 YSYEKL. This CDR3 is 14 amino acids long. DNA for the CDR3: TGCGCCAGCAGCCAAGGGCATCTAGGTTACGAGCAGTACTTC. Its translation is CASSQGHLGYEQYF.

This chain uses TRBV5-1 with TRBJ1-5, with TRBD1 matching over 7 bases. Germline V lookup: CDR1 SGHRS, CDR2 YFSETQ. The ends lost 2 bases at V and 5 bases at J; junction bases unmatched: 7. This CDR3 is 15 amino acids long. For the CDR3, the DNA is TGCGCCAGCAGCTTCGGAGACAGGGTAGATCAGCCCCAGCATTTT. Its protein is CASSFGDRVDQPQHF.

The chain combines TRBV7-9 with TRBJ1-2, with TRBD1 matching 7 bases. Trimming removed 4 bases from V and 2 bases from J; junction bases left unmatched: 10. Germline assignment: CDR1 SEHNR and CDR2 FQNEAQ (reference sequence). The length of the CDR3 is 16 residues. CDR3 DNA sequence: TGTGCCAGCAGCTCCGGCAGGCGGGACAGCAACTATGGCTACACCTTC. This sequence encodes CASSSGRRDSNYGYTF.

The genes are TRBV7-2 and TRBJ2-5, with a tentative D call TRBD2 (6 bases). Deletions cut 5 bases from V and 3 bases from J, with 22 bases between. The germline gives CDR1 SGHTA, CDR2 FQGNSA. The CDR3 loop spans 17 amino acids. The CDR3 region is CASSRSHPRLGEETQYF. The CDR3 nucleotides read TGTGCCAGCAGCCGTTCTCACCCCCGACTAGGGGAAGAGACCCAGTACTTC.

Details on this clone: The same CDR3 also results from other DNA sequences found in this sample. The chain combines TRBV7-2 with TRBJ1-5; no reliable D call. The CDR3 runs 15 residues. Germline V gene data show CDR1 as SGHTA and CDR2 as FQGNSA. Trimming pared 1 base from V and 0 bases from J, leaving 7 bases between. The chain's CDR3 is CASSLGSRSNQPQHF. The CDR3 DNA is TGTGCCAGCAGCTTAGGATCCCGTAGCAATCAGCCCCAGCATTTT.

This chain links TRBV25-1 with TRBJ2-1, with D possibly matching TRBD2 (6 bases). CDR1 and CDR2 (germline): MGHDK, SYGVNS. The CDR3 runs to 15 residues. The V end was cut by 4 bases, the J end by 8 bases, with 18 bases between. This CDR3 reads CASSVTGLGDDEQFF. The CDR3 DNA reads TGTGCCAGCAGTGTCACGGGACTGGGAGACGATGAGCAGTTCTTC. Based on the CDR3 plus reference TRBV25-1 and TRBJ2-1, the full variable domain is EADIYQTPRYLVIGTGKKITLECSQTMGHDKMYWYQQDPGMELHLIHYSYGVNSTEKGDLSSESTVSRIRTEHFPLTLESARPSHTSQYLCASSVTGLGDDEQFFGPGTRLTVL.

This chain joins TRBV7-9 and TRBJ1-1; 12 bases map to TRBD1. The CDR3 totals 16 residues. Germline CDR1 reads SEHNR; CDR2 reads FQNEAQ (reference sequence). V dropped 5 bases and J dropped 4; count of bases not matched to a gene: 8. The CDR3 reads CASSKGQGAVSTEAFF. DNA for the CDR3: TGTGCCAGCAGCAAGGGACAGGGGGCGGTATCCACTGAAGCTTTCTTT.

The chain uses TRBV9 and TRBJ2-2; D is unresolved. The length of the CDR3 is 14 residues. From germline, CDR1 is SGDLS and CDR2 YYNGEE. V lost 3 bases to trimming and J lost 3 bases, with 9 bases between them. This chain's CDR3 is CASSAPAYTGELFF. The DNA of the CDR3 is TGTGCCAGCAGCGCGCCGGCTTACACCGGGGAGCTGTTTTTT.

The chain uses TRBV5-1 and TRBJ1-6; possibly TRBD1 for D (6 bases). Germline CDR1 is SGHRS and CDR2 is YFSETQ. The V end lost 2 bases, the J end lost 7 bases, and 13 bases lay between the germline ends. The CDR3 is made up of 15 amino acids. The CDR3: CASSFAGQGNSPLHF. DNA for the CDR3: TGCGCCAGCAGCTTCGCAGGTCAGGGGAATTCACCCCTCCACTTT.

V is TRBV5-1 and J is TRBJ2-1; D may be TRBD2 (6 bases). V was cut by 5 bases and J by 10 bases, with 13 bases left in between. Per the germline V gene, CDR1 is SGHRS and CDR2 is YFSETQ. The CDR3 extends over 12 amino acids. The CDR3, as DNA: TGCGCCAGCAGGGATCAGGGAGGAGAGCAGTTCTTC. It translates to CASRDQGGEQFF. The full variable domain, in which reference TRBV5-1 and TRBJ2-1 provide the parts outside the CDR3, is KAGVTQTPRYLIKTRGQQVTLSCSPISGHRSVSWYQQTPGQGLQFLFEYFSETQRNKGNFPGRFSGRQFSNSRSEMNVSTLELGDSALYLCASRDQGGEQFFGPGTRLTVL.

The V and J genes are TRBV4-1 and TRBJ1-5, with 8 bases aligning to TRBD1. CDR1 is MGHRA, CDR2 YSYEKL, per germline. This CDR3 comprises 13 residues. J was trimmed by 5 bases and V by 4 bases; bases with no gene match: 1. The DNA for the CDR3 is TGCGCCAGCAGCCGACAGGGGTATCAGCCCCAGCATTTT. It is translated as CASSRQGYQPQHF.

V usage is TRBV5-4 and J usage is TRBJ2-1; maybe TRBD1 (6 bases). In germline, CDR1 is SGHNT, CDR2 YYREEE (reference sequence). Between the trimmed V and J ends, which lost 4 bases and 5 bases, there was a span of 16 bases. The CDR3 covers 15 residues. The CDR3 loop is CASSPQGGSNNEQFF. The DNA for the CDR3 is TGTGCCAGCAGCCCACAAGGGGGATCAAACAATGAGCAGTTCTTC.

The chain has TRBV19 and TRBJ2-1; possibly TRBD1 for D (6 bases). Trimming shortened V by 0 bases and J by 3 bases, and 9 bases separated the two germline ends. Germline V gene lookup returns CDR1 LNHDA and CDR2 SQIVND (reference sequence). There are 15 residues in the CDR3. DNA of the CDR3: TGTGCCAGTAGTATAGAGGGGGCGGTCTACAATGAGCAGTTCTTC. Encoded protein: CASSIEGAVYNEQFF.

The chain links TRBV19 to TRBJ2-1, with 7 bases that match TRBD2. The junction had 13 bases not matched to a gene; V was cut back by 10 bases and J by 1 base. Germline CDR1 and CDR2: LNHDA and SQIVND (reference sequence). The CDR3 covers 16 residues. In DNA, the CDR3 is TGTGCCACCGCACGGGCTAGCGGTATATCCTACAATGAGCAGTTCTTC. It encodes CATARASGISYNEQFF.

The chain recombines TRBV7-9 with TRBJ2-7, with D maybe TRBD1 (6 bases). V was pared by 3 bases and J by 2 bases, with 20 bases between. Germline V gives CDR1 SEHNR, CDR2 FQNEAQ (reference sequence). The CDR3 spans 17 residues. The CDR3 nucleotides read TGTGCCAGCAGCTTGGATCAGGGGCGCAAGGGGACCTACGAGCAGTACTTC. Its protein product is CASSLDQGRKGTYEQYF.

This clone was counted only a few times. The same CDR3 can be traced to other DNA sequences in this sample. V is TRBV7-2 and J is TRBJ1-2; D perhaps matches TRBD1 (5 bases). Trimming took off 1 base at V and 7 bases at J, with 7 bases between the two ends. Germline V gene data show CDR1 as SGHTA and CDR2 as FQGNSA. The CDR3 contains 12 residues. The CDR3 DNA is TGTGCCAGCAGCTTAGGTCAGGGTGGCTACACCTTC. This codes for CASSLGQGGYTF.

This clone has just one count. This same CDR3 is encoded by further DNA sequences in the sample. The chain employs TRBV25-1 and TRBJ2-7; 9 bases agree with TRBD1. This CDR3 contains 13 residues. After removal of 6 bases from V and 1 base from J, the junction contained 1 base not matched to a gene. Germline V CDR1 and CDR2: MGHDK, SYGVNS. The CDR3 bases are TGTGCCAGCAGGGACAGGGGTTCCTACGAGCAGTACTTC. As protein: CASRDRGSYEQYF.

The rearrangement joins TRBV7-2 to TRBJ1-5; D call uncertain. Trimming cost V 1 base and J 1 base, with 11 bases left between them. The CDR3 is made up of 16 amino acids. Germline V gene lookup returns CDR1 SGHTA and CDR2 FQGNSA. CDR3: CASSLVALLSNQPQHF. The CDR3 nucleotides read TGTGCCAGCAGCTTAGTGGCCCTCCTAAGCAATCAGCCCCAGCATTTT.

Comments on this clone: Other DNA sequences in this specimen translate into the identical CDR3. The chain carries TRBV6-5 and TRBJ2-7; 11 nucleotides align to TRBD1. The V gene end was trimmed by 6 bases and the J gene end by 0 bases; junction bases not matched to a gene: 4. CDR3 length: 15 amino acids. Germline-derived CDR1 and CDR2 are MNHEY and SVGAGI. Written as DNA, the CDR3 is TGTGCCAGCAGACCGGGACAGGGGGGCTCCTACGAGCAGTACTTC. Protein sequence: CASRPGQGGSYEQYF.

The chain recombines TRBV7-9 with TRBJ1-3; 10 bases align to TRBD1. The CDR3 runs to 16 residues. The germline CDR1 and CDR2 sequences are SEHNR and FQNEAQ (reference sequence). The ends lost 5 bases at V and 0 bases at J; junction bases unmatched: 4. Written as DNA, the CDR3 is TGTGCCAGCAGCCCGGGGACAGGGGCCTCTGGAAACACCATATATTTT. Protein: CASSPGTGASGNTIYF.

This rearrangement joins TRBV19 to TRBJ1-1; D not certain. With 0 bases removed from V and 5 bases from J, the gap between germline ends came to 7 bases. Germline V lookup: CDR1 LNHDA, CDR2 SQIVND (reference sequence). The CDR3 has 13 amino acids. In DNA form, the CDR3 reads TGTGCCAGTAGTATAGATGGACTGACTGAAGCTTTCTTT. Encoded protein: CASSIDGLTEAFF.

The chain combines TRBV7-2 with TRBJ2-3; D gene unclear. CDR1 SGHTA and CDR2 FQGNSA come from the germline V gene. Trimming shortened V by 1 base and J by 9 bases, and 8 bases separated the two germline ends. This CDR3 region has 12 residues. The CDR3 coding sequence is TGTGCCAGCAGCTTAGAACGCTACACGCAGTATTTT. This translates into CASSLERYTQYF.

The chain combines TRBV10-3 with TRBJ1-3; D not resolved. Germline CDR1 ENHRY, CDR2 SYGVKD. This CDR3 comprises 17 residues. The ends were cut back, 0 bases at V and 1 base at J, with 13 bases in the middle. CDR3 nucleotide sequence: TGTGCCATCAGTGAGTCTCCCCCCGCCACATCTGGAAACACCATATATTTT. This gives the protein CAISESPPATSGNTIYF.

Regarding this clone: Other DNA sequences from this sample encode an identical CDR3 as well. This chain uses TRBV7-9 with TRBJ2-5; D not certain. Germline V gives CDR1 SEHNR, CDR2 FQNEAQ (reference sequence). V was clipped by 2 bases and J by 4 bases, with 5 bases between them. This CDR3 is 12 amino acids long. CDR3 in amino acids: CASSLLGETQYF. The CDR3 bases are TGTGCCAGCAGCTTACTGGGAGAGACCCAGTACTTC.

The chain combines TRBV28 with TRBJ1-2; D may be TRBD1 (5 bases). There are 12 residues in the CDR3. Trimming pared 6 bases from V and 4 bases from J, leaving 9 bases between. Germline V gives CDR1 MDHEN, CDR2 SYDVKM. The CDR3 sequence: CASSRGVYGYTF. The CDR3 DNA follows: TGTGCCAGCAGCCGGGGGGTCTATGGCTACACCTTC.

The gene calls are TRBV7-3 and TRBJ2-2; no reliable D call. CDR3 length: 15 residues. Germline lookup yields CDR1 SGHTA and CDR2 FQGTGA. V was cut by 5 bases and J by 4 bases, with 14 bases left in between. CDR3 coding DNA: TGTGCCAGCAGCCCTTTTTCCGACGCCACCGGGGAGCTGTTTTTT. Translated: CASSPFSDATGELFF.